This is a list of T cell receptor beta chains from one sample in a study of a mutant IDH1 vaccine in newly diagnosed glioma. Profiled with immunoSEQ multiplex PCR; TCRdb holds only in-frame clones, not every one. This table holds approximately 33,000 clones, over 70% found once. These receptors have no identified antigens. The material sequenced was PBMCs, taken from a glioma patient whose treatment included an IDH1 peptide vaccine. These receptors were obtained from a man aged 40-49 years with glioma. The conserved cysteine and the conserved F or W are not part of the CDR3 here. The order of the fields is J gene, CDR3 length, V gene, CDR3 protein.

>TRBJ1-5|13|TRBV4-1
ASSLPRRAWQPQH
>TRBJ1-2|11|TRBV2
ASSGQGLGGYT
>TRBJ2-1|13|TRBV5-8
ASSLSRSQGNEQF
>TRBJ1-5|12|TRBV6-6
ASSYSPGVQPQH
>TRBJ2-1|11|TRBV9
ASSVGSYNEQF
>TRBJ1-2|13|TRBV7-8
ASSLSQGINYGYT
>TRBJ2-3|16|TRBV13
ASSFSPLTSGITDTQY
>TRBJ2-3|14|TRBV6-6
ASSWDRVRNTDTQY
>TRBJ1-2|10|TRBV29-1
SDYRANYGYT
>TRBJ2-3|13|TRBV6-5
ASSWEAGVSDTQY